This TCR beta chain comes out of a study of cytomegalovirus exposure and HLA in healthy donors. Whole-study findings and limits: The study designated roughly 150 TCR beta chains cytomegalovirus-associated. As a later analysis showed, several of the most significant clusters appeared to be linked to common viral pathogens.

Germline assignment: CDR1 LNHDA and CDR2 SQIVND (reference sequence). The CDR3 is 14 amino acids. The V end was cut by 1 base, the J end by 3 bases, with 10 bases between. PCR was performed using 60 Vbeta and 13 Jbeta primers. Produced via immunoSEQ multiplex PCR; TCRdb's table is partial and in-frame only. Among 95,000 to 150,000 clones listed, roughly 75% were seen once. As to this clone: Its antigen is still unknown.

The receptor's source is a woman between 45 and 65 years old in good health and CMV-seronegative. The sequenced material came from PBMCs. V usage is TRBV19 and J usage is TRBJ2-7; possibly TRBD1 for D (6 bases). In nucleotides, the CDR3 is TGTGCCAGTAGTATAGGGGAGACAGGCTACGAGCAGTACTTC. Protein: CASSIGETGYEQYF.